The rows below give T cell receptor beta chains drawn from one sample of a study of neurological immune-mediated disorders. TCRdb redid the calling of the 5' RACE reads with MiXCR, one entry per CDR3 protein. The table records some 47,000 distinct CDR3 sequences, approximately 16% of them present only once. Material for sequencing was PBMCs. These receptors were collected from a man between 60 and 75 years old in good health. Each CDR3 is given with its conserved first and last residue. A D gene is named only where the DNA matches it firmly. The size field is filled for only some rows; it gives once, few, many or a size class.

J: TRBJ2-7; V: TRBV7-2; length: 14; size: -; D: TRBD1; DNA: TGTGCCAGCAGCTTGGATAGACAGGGGTACGAGCAGTACTTC; CDR3: CASSLDRQGYEQYF
J: TRBJ2-5; V: TRBV9; length: 15; size: many; D: -; DNA: TGTGCCAGCAGCGTAGATTTGGGGAGCCCAGAGACCCAGTACTTC; CDR3: CASSVDLGSPETQYF
J: TRBJ2-3; V: TRBV20-1; length: 14; size: many; D: -; DNA: TGCAGTGCTACCCTGCCGGAGGTTATTGATACGCAGTATTTT; CDR3: CSATLPEVIDTQYF
J: TRBJ2-3; V: TRBV11-2; length: 15; size: many; D: TRBD2; DNA: TGTGCCAGCAGCTTAAACGGACTAGCCACAGATACGCAGTATTTT; CDR3: CASSLNGLATDTQYF
J: TRBJ2-3; V: TRBV20-1; length: 12; size: many; D: TRBD1; DNA: TGCAGTGCAACAGGGGTCTCAGATACGCAGTATTTT; CDR3: CSATGVSDTQYF
J: TRBJ2-7; V: TRBV29-1; length: 14; size: many; D: -; DNA: TGCAGCGCCACCGGCGAGCGGGCATCCTACGAGCAGTACTTC; CDR3: CSATGERASYEQYF
J: TRBJ2-3; V: TRBV10-3; length: 14; size: many; D: -; DNA: TGTGCCATTCAGGTTGAGCGGGCCGGAGATACGCAGTATTTT; CDR3: CAIQVERAGDTQYF
J: TRBJ1-5; V: TRBV27; length: 13; size: medium-sized; D: -; DNA: TGTGCCAGCAGCGGACAGAGCAATCAGCCCCAGCATTTT; CDR3: CASSGQSNQPQHF
J: TRBJ1-4; V: TRBV12-3/TRBV12-4; length: 16; size: many; D: -; DNA: TGTGCCAGCAGTCCCGGGAAGGGGGCAACTAATGAAAAACTGTTTTTT; CDR3: CASSPGKGATNEKLFF
J: TRBJ2-3; V: TRBV29-1; length: 14; size: many; D: -; DNA: TGCAGCGTTGATTGGAGGGGGCGCGCAGATACGCAGTATTTT; CDR3: CSVDWRGRADTQYF
J: TRBJ2-1; V: TRBV5-1; length: 15; size: many; D: -; DNA: TGCGCCAGCAGCTTGGAAAGCCCATACTACAATGAGCAGTTCTTC; CDR3: CASSLESPYYNEQFF
J: TRBJ1-1; V: TRBV5-8; length: 15; size: many; D: TRBD1; DNA: TGTGCCAGCAGCTTGGATGGGACAGGGGGCACTGAAGCTTTCTTT; CDR3: CASSLDGTGGTEAFF
J: TRBJ2-7; V: TRBV20-1; length: 14; size: many; D: TRBD2; DNA: TGCAGTGCGTCCTTAGCGGGAGGGACGGGCGAGCAGTACTTC; CDR3: CSASLAGGTGEQYF
J: TRBJ1-1; V: TRBV10-3; length: 14; size: many; D: -; DNA: TGTGCCATCAGTATAAACAGGGATTACACTGAAGCTTTCTTT; CDR3: CAISINRDYTEAFF
J: TRBJ2-2; V: TRBV29-1; length: 16; size: many; D: -; DNA: TGCAGCGTTCGTGCCGGGAGATGGGGCAACACCGGGGAGCTGTTTTTT; CDR3: CSVRAGRWGNTGELFF
J: TRBJ2-7; V: TRBV12-3/TRBV12-4; length: 14; size: many; D: TRBD1; DNA: TGTGCCAGCAGTCGCGCGGACAGGGTTTTCGAGCAGTACTTC; CDR3: CASSRADRVFEQYF
J: TRBJ2-2; V: TRBV5-1; length: 16; size: many; D: -; DNA: TGCGCCAGCAGCTTGGAAGTCGGCGGGAACACCGGGGAGCTGTTTTTT; CDR3: CASSLEVGGNTGELFF
J: TRBJ2-2; V: TRBV20-1; length: 12; size: many; D: -; DNA: TGCAGTGCTAGTTTCACCCGCGGGGAGCTGTTTTTT; CDR3: CSASFTRGELFF
J: TRBJ2-1; V: TRBV20-1; length: 15; size: many; D: -; DNA: TGCAGTGCTAGGACGGATTTTGGGGGCTACAATGAGCAGTTCTTC; CDR3: CSARTDFGGYNEQFF
J: TRBJ2-1; V: TRBV20-1; length: 14; size: many; D: -; DNA: TGCAGTGCTATTCCTGGGAAGCGGGTGGGTGAGCAGTTCTTC; CDR3: CSAIPGKRVGEQFF
J: TRBJ1-5; V: TRBV6-5; length: 12; size: many; D: -; DNA: TGTGCCAGCGGGGACCCAATCCAGCCCCAGCATTTT; CDR3: CASGDPIQPQHF
J: TRBJ1-5; V: TRBV5-1; length: 17; size: many; D: TRBD1; DNA: TGCGCCAGCAGCTTGAATCCCCGGGACAGGAGCAATCAGCCCCAGCATTTT; CDR3: CASSLNPRDRSNQPQHF
J: TRBJ2-7; V: TRBV20-1; length: 15; size: many; D: -; DNA: TGCAGTGCTGGGCTACCGACGGAGGCTCGGGGCGAGCAGTACTTC; CDR3: CSAGLPTEARGEQYF
J: TRBJ1-2; V: TRBV5-1; length: 16; size: many; D: -; DNA: TGCGCCAGCAGCTTGGCCGGCGGGGGCGAAGTCTATGGCTACACCTTC; CDR3: CASSLAGGGEVYGYTF
J: TRBJ1-1; V: TRBV20-1; length: 12; size: many; D: -; DNA: TGCAGTGCCCTGTTAACGGCCACTGAAGCTTTCTTT; CDR3: CSALLTATEAFF
J: TRBJ2-1; V: TRBV15; length: 13; size: many; D: TRBD1; DNA: TGTGCCACCAGCGCCCGGACAGGAAACGAGCAGTTCTTC; CDR3: CATSARTGNEQFF
J: TRBJ2-7; V: TRBV7-2; length: 16; size: many; D: TRBD2; DNA: TGTGCCAGCAGCTTATTGGGTAGCGGGGTGGGTTCCGAGCAGTACTTC; CDR3: CASSLLGSGVGSEQYF
J: TRBJ2-2; V: TRBV5-1; length: 14; size: many; D: -; DNA: TGCGCCAGCGGAGATTTTGCCAACACCGGGGAGCTGTTTTTT; CDR3: CASGDFANTGELFF
J: TRBJ1-1; V: TRBV29-1; length: 11; size: many; D: -; DNA: TGCAGCGTTGTAGGAGGGACAGAAGCTTTCTTT; CDR3: CSVVGGTEAFF
J: TRBJ1-4; V: TRBV3-1; length: 15; size: many; D: -; DNA: TGTGCCAGCAGCCCCCTGGGGGGGGCCGGTGAAAAACTGTTTTTT; CDR3: CASSPLGGAGEKLFF
J: TRBJ2-3; V: TRBV7-2; length: 14; size: -; D: TRBD1; DNA: TGTGCCAGCAGCACGGGACAGGGCACAGATACGCAGTATTTT; CDR3: CASSTGQGTDTQYF
J: TRBJ2-5; V: TRBV6-2/TRBV6-3; length: 14; size: many; D: -; DNA: TGTGCCAGCAGGCCCAGTGGGAACCAAGAGACCCAGTACTTC; CDR3: CASRPSGNQETQYF
J: TRBJ2-7; V: TRBV20-1; length: 12; size: many; D: -; DNA: TGCAGTGCTAGAGATCCTAATGTAGGGCAGTACTTC; CDR3: CSARDPNVGQYF
J: TRBJ1-4; V: TRBV5-5; length: 14; size: many; D: TRBD1; DNA: TGTGCCAGCAGCTGGTCAGGGGGTGGCGAAAAACTGTTTTTT; CDR3: CASSWSGGGEKLFF
J: TRBJ2-5; V: TRBV5-1; length: 14; size: many; D: TRBD1; DNA: TGCGCCAGCAGCCGGGACAGGGGTGGAGAGACCCAGTACTTC; CDR3: CASSRDRGGETQYF
J: TRBJ1-5; V: TRBV28; length: 13; size: -; D: -; DNA: TGTGCCAGCAGTTTTGCCATAGATTATCCCCAGCATTTT; CDR3: CASSFAIDYPQHF
J: TRBJ2-4; V: TRBV5-1; length: 16; size: many; D: -; DNA: TGCGCCAGCAGCTTGGAACCTCGTCAGGGCGGGAACATTCAGTACTTC; CDR3: CASSLEPRQGGNIQYF
J: TRBJ1-1; V: TRBV25-1; length: 13; size: many; D: -; DNA: TGTGCCAGCAACTCCCGGGTGAACACTGAAGCTTTCTTT; CDR3: CASNSRVNTEAFF
J: TRBJ2-1; V: TRBV29-1; length: 11; size: -; D: -; DNA: TGCAGCTGGGACGTCAACAATGAGCAGTTCTTC; CDR3: CSWDVNNEQFF
J: TRBJ2-1; V: TRBV20-1; length: 17; size: many; D: TRBD2; DNA: TGCAGTGCTAGAGGCTTGAGCGGGAGTGACTCCTACAATGAGCAGTTCTTC; CDR3: CSARGLSGSDSYNEQFF
J: TRBJ2-7; V: TRBV7-2; length: 13; size: many; D: -; DNA: TGTGCCAGCAGCCGGACGGTCACCTACGAGCAGTACTTC; CDR3: CASSRTVTYEQYF
J: TRBJ1-2; V: TRBV5-1; length: 11; size: many; D: -; DNA: TGCGCCAGCAGCTCGGGGAGGGGATGCACCTTC; CDR3: CASSSGRGCTF
J: TRBJ1-4; V: TRBV6-5; length: 15; size: many; D: -; DNA: TGTGCCAGCAGTTACTACGGGACAAATATTGAAAAACTGTTTTTT; CDR3: CASSYYGTNIEKLFF
J: TRBJ1-1; V: TRBV5-1; length: 13; size: many; D: -; DNA: TGCGCCAGCAGCCCTCGGTTGGGTACTGAAGCTTTCTTT; CDR3: CASSPRLGTEAFF